A single sample is the source of the 11 T cell receptor beta chains below, sequenced in a study of cytomegalovirus exposure and HLA in healthy donors (dated by TCRdb to about 2017). Libraries came from the immunoSEQ multiplex PCR assay. For the multiplex PCR, a mixture combining 60 forward primers for TCR Vbeta segments and 13 reverse primers for TCR Jbeta segments was used. Not all clones reach the TCRdb copy of this immuneACCESS table, which keeps in-frame sequences only. Checked studies attribute under half of the gap to unresolved V genes and leave the rest unexplained. Present in this sample are about 120,000 clones, more than 80% of which were seen just once. Approximately 10% of the sample comes from the top ten. Sequences were obtained from PBMCs. These receptors all stem from a man aged 25 to 40 in good health and CMV-seropositive.

The chain uses TRBV9 and TRBJ1-2, with a tentative D call TRBD1 (5 bases). CDR3 length equals 14 residues. Germline loops: CDR1 SGDLS, CDR2 YYNGEE. Trimming left V 4 bases short and J 1 base short, with 11 bases between. The CDR3 here is CASSRTLNNYGYTF. DNA of the CDR3: TGTGCCAGCAGCAGGACACTCAATAACTATGGCTACACCTTC.

The chain couples TRBV10-3 to TRBJ1-5, with D uncertain. Germline V gene sequence: CDR1 ENHRY, CDR2 SYGVKD. The CDR3 extends over 13 amino acids. V lost 6 bases to trimming and J lost 4 bases, with 10 bases between them. The CDR3 here is CAIRALLNQPQHF. The CDR3 nucleotides are TGTGCCATCAGGGCCCTCCTTAATCAGCCCCAGCATTTT.

CDR3: CASSSGTGWGEQYF. CDR3 DNA sequence: TGTGCCAGCAGTTCCGGGACAGGGTGGGGTGAGCAGTACTTC. The chain links TRBV6-5 to TRBJ2-7; 9 bases align to TRBD1. Germline CDR1 and CDR2: MNHEY and SVGAGI. J lost 7 bases, V lost 4 bases, and 8 bases had no gene match. The CDR3 loop spans 14 amino acids.

V usage is TRBV4-2 and J usage is TRBJ2-2; D possibly corresponds to TRBD2 (6 bases). The germline gives CDR1 LGHNA, CDR2 YNFKEQ. Between the trimmed V and J ends, which lost 0 bases and 1 base, there was a span of 15 bases. The CDR3 has 18 amino acids. CDR3: CASSQEGAGRGNTGELFF. CDR3 DNA sequence: TGTGCCAGCAGCCAAGAAGGGGCGGGGCGGGGGAACACCGGGGAGCTGTTTTTT.

This clone was seen more than once but under ten times. This chain connects TRBV29-1 to TRBJ1-1, with D perhaps matching TRBD1 (6 bases). V lost 2 bases to trimming and J lost 4 bases, with 14 bases between them. In germline, CDR1 is SQVTM, CDR2 ANQGSEA. There are 14 residues in the CDR3. CDR3 in amino acids: CSVERGAGGTEAFF. CDR3 DNA: TGCAGCGTTGAACGGGGGGCCGGGGGCACTGAAGCTTTCTTT.

The rearrangement uses TRBV7-8 and TRBJ2-5; 11 nucleotides align to TRBD2. The V gene's germline CDR1 is SGHVS and CDR2 FQNEAQ. The CDR3 spans 17 residues. V was pared by 1 base and J by 5 bases, with 9 bases of the junction left unmatched. The CDR3 region has the DNA TGTGCCAGCAGCTTAGTAGTAGCGGGGGGGCTCCGGGAGACCCAGTACTTC. Translation gives CASSLVVAGGLRETQYF.

The chain has TRBV5-1 and TRBJ2-3; tentatively, D is TRBD2 (5 bases). Trimming removed 4 bases from V and 3 bases from J, with 18 bases in between. There are 16 residues in the CDR3. The germline V gene encodes CDR1 SGHRS and CDR2 YFSETQ. CDR3 nucleotides: TGCGCCAGCAGCCTACTAGAGTCCGTTCGTACAGATACGCAGTATTTT. Amino acids: CASSLLESVRTDTQYF. Full variable domain (missing parts from reference TRBV5-1 and TRBJ2-3): KAGVTQTPRYLIKTRGQQVTLSCSPISGHRSVSWYQQTPGQGLQFLFEYFSETQRNKGNFPGRFSGRQFSNSRSEMNVSTLELGDSALYLCASSLLESVRTDTQYFGPGTRLTVL.

The rearrangement links TRBV4-1 to TRBJ2-3; D uncertain. CDR1 and CDR2 from the germline V gene are MGHRA and YSYEKL. The CDR3 has 14 amino acids. Deletions cut 3 bases from V and 1 base from J, with 8 bases between. The CDR3 DNA sequence: TGCGCCAGCAGCCACCGCGAGGGCACAGATACGCAGTATTTT. Amino acid sequence: CASSHREGTDTQYF.

The table lists this clone with a few counts. The chain uses TRBV13 and TRBJ1-2; D ambiguous. The CDR3 totals 13 residues. Deletions cut 5 bases from V and 7 bases from J, with 14 bases between. Germline-derived CDR1 and CDR2 are PRHDT and FYEKMQ (reference sequence). CDR3 sequence (DNA): TGTGCCAGCAGCCAGGCGGGTACTGTTGGCTACACCTTC. This encodes CASSQAGTVGYTF. Full variable domain (missing parts from reference TRBV13 and TRBJ1-2): AAGVIQSPRHLIKEKRETATLKCYPIPRHDTVYWYQQGPGQDPQFLISFYEKMQSDKGSIPDRFSAQQFSDYHSELNMSSLELGDSALYFCASSQAGTVGYTFGSGTRLTVV.

The chain links TRBV30 to TRBJ1-4; no reliable D call. Trimming took 5 bases from V and 7 from J, leaving 11 bases between them. This CDR3 region has 12 residues. Germline-derived CDR1 and CDR2 are GTSNPN and SVGIG (reference sequence). CDR3 DNA sequence: TGTGCCTGGGACTCACGGCGTGAAAAACTGTTTTTT. Translation gives CAWDSRREKLFF. The whole variable domain, filled in from reference TRBV30 and TRBJ1-4, reads SQTIHQWPATLVQPVGSPLSLECTVEGTSNPNLYWYRQAAGRGLQLLFYSVGIGQISSEVPQNLSASRPQDRQFILSSKKLLLSDSGFYLCAWDSRREKLFFGSGTQLSVL.

The chain couples TRBV5-1 to TRBJ1-2; 9 bases are a match to TRBD1. Germline loops: CDR1 SGHRS, CDR2 YFSETQ. This CDR3 comprises 15 residues. Germline trimming cut 2 bases from V and 8 bases from J; bases unmatched to any gene: 10. For the CDR3, the DNA is TGCGCCAGCAGCTTAGACGGGACAGGGTCGACGGGCTACACCTTC. This translates into CASSLDGTGSTGYTF.